Presented here are 7 T cell receptor beta chains from one specimen sequenced in a study of shared clonotypes between healthy human individuals. Only in-frame clones appear in the TCRdb table, and some are missing; sequencing was by immunoSEQ multiplex PCR. The sample includes under 1,100,000 clones, approximately 72% seen only once; the top ten take around 1.5%. The specimen was memory CD4+ T cells sorted from blood. The subset: CD45RA-negative fraction. These receptors were obtained from a young man in good health.

The chain combines TRBV6-5 with TRBJ1-1; TRBD1 is a possible D gene (5 bases). The CDR3 covers 15 residues. Germline CDR1 reads MNHEY; CDR2 reads SVGAGI. Trimming stripped 0 bases from V and 4 bases from J, with 12 bases between. Written as DNA, the CDR3 is TGTGCCAGCAGTTACTCTAGTGGGAGGGGCACTGAAGCTTTCTTT. Its translation: CASSYSSGRGTEAFF.

The rearrangement joins TRBV6-6 to TRBJ1-2; 9 bases are shared with TRBD1. Germline V gene lookup returns CDR1 MNHNY and CDR2 SVGAGI (reference sequence). The CDR3 consists of 13 residues. With V trimmed by 6 bases and J by 8 bases, 7 bases remained unmatched. This CDR3 is CASRLDRGQGYTF. The DNA for the CDR3 is TGTGCCAGCAGACTGGACAGGGGTCAAGGCTACACCTTC.

About this clone itself: Other DNA sequences from this sample encode an identical CDR3 as well. The rearrangement links TRBV18 to TRBJ2-5, with D unresolved. The CDR3 covers 13 residues. CDR1 KGHSH and CDR2 LQKENI come from the germline V gene. The V and J ends lost 3 bases and 1 base respectively, with 6 bases between them. Here the CDR3 reads CASSPSPQETQYF. The DNA of the CDR3 is TGTGCCAGCTCACCCTCCCCCCAAGAGACCCAGTACTTC.

For the CDR3, the DNA is TGCGCCAGCAGCCAAGCCTCGGTTGGTAGCGGTGGAAGGGAGACCCAGTACTTC. Translating it yields CASSQASVGSGGRETQYF. The V and J genes are TRBV4-1 and TRBJ2-5; possible D gene TRBD2, 6 bases. V dropped 1 base and J dropped 5 bases, with 23 bases sitting between them. This CDR3 contains 18 residues. From germline, CDR1 is MGHRA and CDR2 YSYEKL.

CDR3 region: CASSLGTLAYEQYF. The CDR3 DNA follows: TGTGCCAGCAGTTTGGGCACCTTGGCATACGAGCAGTACTTC. The rearrangement uses TRBV28 and TRBJ2-7; no firm D call. The CDR3 contains 14 residues. Germline V gene lookup returns CDR1 MDHEN and CDR2 SYDVKM. Trimming pared 3 bases from V and 4 bases from J, leaving 13 bases between.

The count of this clone is one. The chain joins TRBV21-1 to TRBJ2-7; the table assigns TRBD2, which was not confirmed against the DNA. TRBV21-1 is a pseudogene locus. The CDR3 is 14 amino acids. CDR3 nucleotides: TGTGCCAGCACCCCCGCGGGGGGCAGGTACGAGCAGTACTTC. This gives the protein CASTPAGGRYEQYF.

This clone appeared a few times. The same CDR3 also results from other DNA sequences found in this sample. The chain has TRBV30 and TRBJ1-1; a possible D gene is TRBD1 (6 bases). The ends were cut back, 1 base at V and 3 bases at J, with 9 bases in the middle. The germline gives CDR1 GTSNPN, CDR2 SVGIG (reference sequence). The CDR3 runs 13 residues. In nucleotides, the CDR3 is TGTGCCTGGAGTGGCAGGGGTGACACTGAAGCTTTCTTT. It is translated as CAWSGRGDTEAFF.